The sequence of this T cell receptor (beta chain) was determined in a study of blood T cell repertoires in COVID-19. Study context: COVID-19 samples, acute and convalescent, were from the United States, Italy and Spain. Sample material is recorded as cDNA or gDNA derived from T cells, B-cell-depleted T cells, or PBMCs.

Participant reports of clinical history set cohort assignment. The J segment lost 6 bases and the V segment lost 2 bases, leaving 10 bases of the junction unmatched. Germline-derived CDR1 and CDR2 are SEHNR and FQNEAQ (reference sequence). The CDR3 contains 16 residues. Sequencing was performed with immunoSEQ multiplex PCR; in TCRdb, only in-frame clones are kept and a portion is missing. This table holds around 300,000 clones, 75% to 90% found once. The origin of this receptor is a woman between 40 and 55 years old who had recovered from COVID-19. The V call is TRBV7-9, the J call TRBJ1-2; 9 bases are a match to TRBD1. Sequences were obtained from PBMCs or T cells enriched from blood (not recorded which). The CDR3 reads CASSLLLGTGKDGYTF. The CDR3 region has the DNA TGTGCCAGCAGCTTACTGCTCGGGACAGGGAAAGATGGCTACACCTTC.